Described below is a single TCR beta chain sequence and its context. V lost 6 bases to trimming and J lost 2 bases; unmatched junction nucleotides: 5. Germline CDR1 and CDR2: SGHAT and FQNNGV. The CDR3 spans 15 residues. This record comes from a study of blood T cell repertoires in COVID-19. Study-level background: Donors in the United States, Italy and Spain gave samples during acute or convalescent COVID-19. From T cells, B-cell-depleted T cells, or PBMCs came the material, which was cDNA or gDNA.

Method: immunoSEQ multiplex PCR; TCRdb's copy keeps in-frame clones and lacks some. Of roughly 190,000 clones detected, about 76% appear once; the ten largest clones hold about 9%. Sequenced material: peripheral blood. V is TRBV11-2 and J is TRBJ1-1; 11 nucleotides align to TRBD1. The TCR was taken from a woman aged 50 to 60 with active or convalescent COVID-19. This chain's CDR3 is CASRPGQGGNTEAFF. The DNA of the CDR3 is TGTGCCAGCAGACCGGGACAGGGGGGAAACACTGAAGCTTTCTTT.